A single sample gave rise to the 32 T cell receptor beta chains below, sequenced in a study of T cell repertoires in cytomegalovirus infection. These TCRs are of unknown antigen specificity. TCRdb reanalysed the reads using MiXCR and keeps one entry per CDR3 protein. The sample includes 650,000 to 900,000 distinct CDR3 sequences, 30% to 35% seen only once; the top ten take 9.5% to 15%. Sequencing used cultured CD8+ T cells from PBMCs, obtained from culture after CMV antigen stimulation. The receptors derive from a human donor in good health (CMV status not recorded). Some clones in this sample may be carry-over from other donors' samples.

The rearrangement uses TRBV7-9 and TRBJ2-2; possibly TRBD1 for D (6 bases). The V gene lost 6 bases and the J gene lost 6 bases, with 11 bases spanning the gap. The CDR3 sequence is 13 residues long. The germline V gene encodes CDR1 SEHNR and CDR2 FQNEAQ (reference sequence). This CDR3 is CASSPRGSGELFF. Written as DNA, the CDR3 is TGTGCCAGCAGTCCCAGGGGCTCCGGGGAGCTGTTTTTT.

The sample holds a few counts of this clonotype. This rearrangement joins TRBV6-5 to TRBJ2-7, with 7 positions matching TRBD1. Trimming at V came to 4 bases and at J to 2 bases, leaving 5 bases not matched to a gene. The CDR3 loop spans 14 amino acids. CDR1 is MNHEY and CDR2 is SVGAGI in the germline V gene. The CDR3 reads CASSSAGTAYEQYV. CDR3 nucleotides: TGTGCCAGCAGTTCGGCCGGGACAGCCTACGAGCAGTACGTC.

The CDR3 sequence: CASSYFTTRAGSTNSPLHF. CDR3 nucleotide sequence: TGTGCCAGCAGTTACTTCACGACTCGGGCAGGGAGTACGAATTCACCCCTCCACTTT. The chain employs TRBV6-5 and TRBJ1-6; TRBD1 is a possible D gene (5 bases). Trimming shortened V by 1 base and J by 7 bases, and 23 bases separated the two germline ends. The germline gives CDR1 MNHEY, CDR2 SVGAGI. The length of the CDR3 is 19 residues.

This clonotype has just a few counts. This chain joins TRBV27 and TRBJ2-1, with a possible D match to TRBD1 (5 bases). The CDR3 covers 16 residues. Trimming left V 6 bases short and J 8 bases short, with 23 bases between. Germline V gene lookup returns CDR1 MNHEY and CDR2 SMNVEV (reference sequence). CDR3 sequence: CASSRTPGIAKDEQFF. The CDR3 DNA follows: TGTGCCAGCAGCCGAACCCCAGGGATCGCTAAGGATGAGCAGTTCTTC.

This clonotype turned up a few times. The chain is built from TRBV14 and TRBJ2-5, with TRBD1 identical over 9 bases. This CDR3 comprises 15 residues. Germline-derived CDR1 and CDR2 are SGHDN and FVKESK. With 4 bases clipped from V and 5 bases from J, the junction kept 8 bases outside the gene matches. In nucleotides, the CDR3 is TGTGCCAGCAGCCCTCGGACAGGGGCACGGGAGACCCAGTACTTC. This translates into CASSPRTGARETQYF.

The CDR3 nucleotides are TGTGCCACTCTAGACCCCGGGGGAGCCTCCCTCAGTGAGCAGTTCTTC. This translates into CATLDPGGASLSEQFF. The rearrangement links TRBV19 to TRBJ2-1; D perhaps matches TRBD2 (6 bases). This CDR3 is 16 amino acids long. In germline, CDR1 is LNHDA, CDR2 SQIVND (reference sequence). Between the trimmed V and J ends, which lost 10 bases and 9 bases, there was a span of 28 bases.

The sample holds a few counts of this clonotype. The rearrangement joins TRBV7-9 to TRBJ2-7, with a tentative D call TRBD2 (5 bases). This CDR3 is built from 15 residues. Deletions cut 6 bases from V and 7 bases from J, with 22 bases between. Germline CDR1 reads SEHNR; CDR2 reads FQNEAQ (reference sequence). CDR3 nucleotide sequence: TGTGCCAGCAGATTTAGCCCGTCTAGCTTCGAAGAGCAGTACTTC. It specifies CASRFSPSSFEEQYF.

This clonotype has at least ten counts. The rearrangement uses TRBV12-3 or TRBV12-4 and TRBJ2-5, with 12 positions matching TRBD2. The V gene end was trimmed by 2 bases and the J gene end by 9 bases; junction bases not matched to a gene: 7. This CDR3 is 15 amino acids long. The CDR3 DNA is TGTGCCAGCAGTTTACTGCTAGCGGGGGGGCGATCCCAGTACTTC. Residues: CASSLLLAGGRSQYF.

The CDR3 spells CASSEMDSLLDNEQFF. Here the CDR3 DNA reads TGTGCCAGTAGCGAAATGGACAGCCTCCTGGACAATGAGCAGTTCTTC. V gene TRBV19 combines with J gene TRBJ2-1; possible D gene TRBD1, 6 bases. CDR1 LNHDA and CDR2 SQIVND come from the germline V gene (reference sequence). This CDR3 has 16 residues. V lost 6 bases to trimming and J lost 5 bases, with 20 bases between them.

This clonotype was recorded a few times. This chain uses TRBV5-6 with TRBJ1-1; 7 nucleotides match TRBD1. The CDR3 is 17 residues long. Germline trimming cut 3 bases from V and 1 base from J; bases unmatched to any gene: 12. Germline CDR1 is SGHDT and CDR2 is YYEEEE. The CDR3 is CASSSTGWGRTNTEAFF. The CDR3 nucleotides are TGTGCCAGCAGCTCGACAGGGTGGGGAAGGACGAACACTGAAGCTTTCTTT.

At least ten counts were recorded for this clonotype. The gene calls are TRBV7-2 and TRBJ2-5, with D possibly being TRBD1 (5 bases). Germline-derived CDR1 and CDR2 are SGHTA and FQGNSA. Trimming removed 3 bases at V and 4 bases at J, with 9 bases between. The CDR3 is made up of 13 amino acids. Here the CDR3 reads CASSLKQGETQYF. DNA of the CDR3: TGTGCCAGCAGCTTGAAGCAGGGAGAGACCCAGTACTTC.

This clonotype has more than one count but fewer than ten. The chain couples TRBV7-9 to TRBJ1-5, with 9 bases fitting TRBD1. From germline, CDR1 is SEHNR and CDR2 FQNEAQ (reference sequence). J lost 4 bases, V lost 5 bases, and 12 bases had no gene match. The CDR3 consists of 17 residues. The CDR3 DNA sequence: TGTGCCAGCAGCCCCGGCAGACAGGGGGTGTTGAATCAGCCCCAGCATTTT. Amino acids: CASSPGRQGVLNQPQHF.

The chain links TRBV7-2 to TRBJ2-3; TRBD1 matches 10 bases. The CDR3 is 16 residues long. Germline CDR1 SGHTA, CDR2 FQGNSA. V lost 5 bases and J lost 4; bases outside the gene matches: 9. The CDR3 is CASSPRDRGGPDTQYF. CDR3 DNA sequence: TGTGCCAGCAGCCCGAGGGACAGGGGAGGTCCAGATACGCAGTATTTT.

This clonotype has just one count. The genes are TRBV28 and TRBJ1-4; a possible D gene is TRBD1 (6 bases). The CDR3 runs 16 residues. V was cut by 3 bases and J by 8 bases, with 19 bases left in between. CDR1 and CDR2 (germline): MDHEN, SYDVKM. The CDR3 is CASSFLNYRAGEKLFF. CDR3 nucleotide sequence: TGTGCCAGCAGTTTTTTAAACTACAGGGCGGGAGAAAAACTGTTTTTT.

The CDR3 region has the DNA TGTGCCAGCAGCTACCTAAATCGGGCCGACTATGGCTACACCTTC. It is translated as CASSYLNRADYGYTF. The V gene is TRBV7-9, the J gene TRBJ1-2, with D unclear. This CDR3 spans 15 amino acids. The germline CDR1 and CDR2 sequences are SEHNR and FQNEAQ (reference sequence). Trimming took 4 bases from V and 3 from J, leaving 15 bases between them.

This clonotype was seen only a few times. V gene TRBV6-1 combines with J gene TRBJ1-2; weak D call: TRBD1 (5 bases). CDR1 and CDR2 from the germline V gene are MNHNS and SASEGT. This CDR3 is built from 15 residues. The germline V and J ends were trimmed by 6 bases and 3 bases, with 17 bases remaining between them. For the CDR3, the DNA is TGTGCCAGCAGCCTATTCCAGGGTGCAGACTATGGCTACACCTTC. Translation: CASSLFQGADYGYTF.

The table lists this clonotype with many counts. The J gene is TRBJ1-5, the V gene TRBV4-1; D is possibly TRBD1 (5 bases). The germline V gene has CDR1 MGHRA and CDR2 YSYEKL. V lost 1 base and J lost 4, with 14 bases in between. The CDR3 length is 16 residues. CDR3 nucleotide sequence: TGCGCCAGCAGCCAAGTTCTATCGACAGTAAATCAGCCCCAGCATTTT. This sequence encodes CASSQVLSTVNQPQHF.

This clonotype was seen ten or more times. This chain connects TRBV6-2 or TRBV6-3 to TRBJ2-3; tentative D call: TRBD2 (5 bases). This CDR3 spans 13 amino acids. Germline assignment: CDR1 MNHEY and CDR2 SVGEGT. V gave up 5 bases and J gave up 3 bases, with 9 bases separating them. In DNA, the CDR3 is TGTGCCAGCAGTACCGGGGAGACAGATACGCAGTATTTT. Translated, it gives CASSTGETDTQYF.

This chain joins TRBV28 and TRBJ2-1; D not certain. Germline CDR1 is MDHEN and CDR2 is SYDVKM. Trimming shortened V by 11 bases and J by 0 bases, and 8 bases separated the two germline ends. The CDR3 is 12 amino acids. The CDR3 DNA follows: TGTGCCTGCGGACCCTCCTACAATGAGCAGTTCTTC. Translated, it gives CACGPSYNEQFF.

The chain recombines TRBV5-6 with TRBJ2-7; maybe TRBD1 (6 bases). The CDR3 contains 14 residues. V was clipped by 4 bases and J by 2 bases, with 13 bases between them. From germline, CDR1 is SGHDT and CDR2 YYEEEE. For the CDR3, the DNA is TGTGCCAGCAGCCCCAGGGGCCAGACCTACGAGCAGTACTTC. Protein product: CASSPRGQTYEQYF.

This rearrangement joins TRBV7-6 to TRBJ2-1, with 8 bases aligning to TRBD2. Germline loops: CDR1 SGHVS, CDR2 FNYEAQ. The CDR3 length is 17 residues. Losses at the gene ends were 1 base for V and 1 base for J; bases not matched to a gene: 6. CDR3 nucleotide sequence: TGTGCCAGCAGCTTAGTAAGGGCGGGGGGTTCCTACAATGAGCAGTTCTTC. Its translation: CASSLVRAGGSYNEQFF.

The rearrangement uses TRBV6-2 or TRBV6-3 and TRBJ1-1; unclear D gene. Germline V lookup: CDR1 MNHEY, CDR2 SVGEGT. This CDR3 has 14 amino acids. V lost 6 bases, J lost 0 bases, and 11 bases lay in between. The CDR3 coding sequence is TGTGCCAGCAGCTCGACCTCCTTGAACACTGAAGCTTTCTTT. Translation: CASSSTSLNTEAFF.

This clonotype was seen repeatedly, ten times or more. The chain recombines TRBV7-2 with TRBJ1-3, with 9 bases identical to TRBD1. Germline V gives CDR1 SGHTA, CDR2 FQGNSA. CDR3 length: 14 residues. Unmatched junction bases numbered 3, after V lost 5 bases and J lost 4 bases. CDR3 amino acids: CASSTTGGGNTIYF. The CDR3, as DNA: TGTGCCAGCAGCACCACAGGGGGCGGAAACACCATATATTTT.

The rearrangement uses TRBV9 and TRBJ1-6; 10 bases map to TRBD1. Per germline, CDR1 SGDLS and CDR2 YYNGEE. Unmatched junction bases numbered 8, after V lost 3 bases and J lost 11 bases. The CDR3 loop spans 15 amino acids. CDR3 DNA: TGTGCCAGCAGCGCAGGGACAGGGGTGGTTCCACCCCTCCACTTT. Translating gives CASSAGTGVVPPLHF.

The chain has TRBV7-2 and TRBJ2-1, with TRBD2 matching 7 bases. This CDR3 spans 13 amino acids. In germline, CDR1 is SGHTA, CDR2 FQGNSA. Germline trimming cut 8 bases from V and 5 bases from J; bases unmatched to any gene: 6. The CDR3 DNA reads TGTGCCAGCGGGGGGGAGGATCACAATGAGCAGTTCTTC. Encoded protein: CASGGEDHNEQFF. Filled out from reference TRBV7-2 and TRBJ2-1, the complete variable domain reads GAGVSQSPSNKVTEKGKDVELRCDPISGHTALYWYRQSLGQGLEFLIYFQGNSAPDKSGLPSDRFSAERTGGSVSTLTIQRTQQEDSAVYLCASGGEDHNEQFFGPGTRLTVL.

The count of this clonotype is one. The chain has TRBV10-3 and TRBJ1-5, with a possible D match to TRBD1 (6 bases). The CDR3 sequence is 13 residues long. V lost 3 bases and J 6 bases, leaving 9 bases between the germline ends. The germline CDR1 and CDR2 sequences are ENHRY and SYGVKD. The CDR3 bases are TGTGCCATCAGTGACAGGGGAACTCAGCCCCAGCATTTT. Protein: CAISDRGTQPQHF.

The rearrangement uses TRBV27 and TRBJ2-7, with 7 positions matching TRBD2. CDR1 and CDR2 (germline): MNHEY, SMNVEV (reference sequence). This CDR3 contains 13 residues. After removal of 5 bases from V and 6 bases from J, the junction contained 7 bases not matched to a gene. The DNA for the CDR3 is TGTGCCAGCAGTGACGGGGGGAGTCGCGAGCAGTACTTC. Translated: CASSDGGSREQYF.

This clonotype was seen more than once but under ten times. The chain carries TRBV27 and TRBJ2-7; 12 positions match TRBD2. The CDR3 has 15 residues. V was clipped by 5 bases and J by 6 bases; unmatched bases: 8. Germline V gene data show CDR1 as MNHEY and CDR2 as SMNVEV (reference sequence). DNA for the CDR3: TGTGCCAGCAGTGCACCGACTAGCGGGGGACGCGAGCAGTACTTC. This codes for CASSAPTSGGREQYF.

The sample holds a few counts of this clonotype. CDR3 region: CASSSRGGPYGYTF. As DNA, the CDR3 is TGTGCCAGCAGTTCCCGTGGGGGGCCCTATGGCTACACCTTC. The genes are TRBV27 and TRBJ1-2; weak D call: TRBD1 (6 bases). The CDR3 runs to 14 residues. Germline CDR1 MNHEY, CDR2 SMNVEV (reference sequence). Trimming pared 4 bases from V and 4 bases from J, leaving 13 bases between.

J is TRBJ1-6 and V is TRBV28; maybe TRBD1 (6 bases). CDR1 and CDR2 (germline): MDHEN, SYDVKM. The CDR3 runs to 14 residues. Trimming took off 3 bases at V and 8 bases at J, with 11 bases between the two ends. The CDR3 DNA sequence: TGTGCCAGCAGTTTCCGGGGGCTGGATTCACCCCTCCACTTT. This sequence encodes CASSFRGLDSPLHF. Supplemented by reference TRBV28 and TRBJ1-6, the full variable domain reads DVKVTQSSRYLVKRTGEKVFLECVQDMDHENMFWYRQDPGLGLRLIYFSYDVKMKEKGDIPEGYSVSREKKERFSLILESASTNQTSMYLCASSFRGLDSPLHFGNGTRLTVT.

This clonotype was seen more than once but under ten times. The chain carries TRBV10-3 and TRBJ2-7; D may be TRBD1 (5 bases). This CDR3 region has 16 residues. Germline CDR1 ENHRY, CDR2 SYGVKD. The V end was cut by 3 bases, the J end by 6 bases, with 21 bases between. For the CDR3, the DNA is TGTGCCATCAGTGACGGAAGGGGCGGAATAACTGCCGAGCAGTACTTC. Its protein product is CAISDGRGGITAEQYF.

This chain connects TRBV2 to TRBJ2-3; TRBD1 or TRBD2 may be the D gene (5 bases each). Germline V lookup: CDR1 SNHLY, CDR2 FYNNEI. The CDR3 runs to 15 residues. V was clipped by 5 bases and J by 0 bases, with 12 bases between them. Here the CDR3 reads CASSWGPGSTDTQYF. The CDR3 bases are TGTGCCAGCAGTTGGGGCCCGGGAAGCACAGATACGCAGTATTTT.